This TCR beta chain was identified during a study of human T cells and chemical hapten exposure listed by TCRdb under 2021. Context from the whole study: For sensitization, 2% DPC in acetone was applied to a 2 cm by 2 cm area of upper inner arm skin. Blood samples were taken from patients before sensitization (week 0) and then at 2, 6 and about 24 weeks after DPC sensitization. Throughout the study period of 20 to 30 weeks, patients also received therapeutic DPC doses to the scalp every week. Libraries were pooled for sequencing, and per-sample TCR yields varied mainly because of small differences in library volumes within the pool. Most of the patients in the cohort were female, and the cohort covered alopecia areata with under or over 50% scalp involvement, alopecia totalis and alopecia universalis. In alopecia patients, the study followed how the peripheral blood TCR repertoire changed in vivo over primary and secondary sensitization to diphenylcyclopropenone (DPC), a hapten. Patch testing on the upper back used Finn chambers containing 0.01% DPC, with scoring done after 6 days according to International Contact Dermatitis Research Group standards. Nearly 30 alopecia patients provided blood for TCR sequencing at one to four time points (pre-sensitization, 2, 6 and 24 weeks).

Receptor amplification or capture employed RACE. Reads for this sample came from a NextSeq 500. During library preparation, unique molecular identifiers were attached to individual cDNA molecules so that TCRs could be counted in a quantitative, reproducible way. Each blood RNA sample was used to sequence both TCR alpha and TCR beta chains. In the authors' own workflow: Samples had a median of 95,638 TCRs, with a range from roughly 23,224 to 700,000. V, J and CDR3 annotation of the TCR reads was performed with the Decombinator software suite. Every sample was subsampled to the same number of TCRs (28,000) for the PS versus PT1 abundance plots. Expanded TCRs were defined as absent before sensitization and observed at least eight times at the 2-week time point. The public reads were reprocessed in TCRdb via fastp at Q25 and MiXCR, keeping in-frame beta chains. Entries that share a CDR3 protein sequence are merged under the most common genes and DNA. The authors' filters were not applied to this entry. Here the sample has a few hundred thousand distinct CDR3 sequences; just under 8% occur a single time. About 1.2% of the sample rests with the top ten.

Details on this clonotype: Which antigen it targets is not known. It has no much larger one-base neighbor in the sample; base qualities were not kept.

Results and caveats for the whole study, not just this receptor: The number of PT1 expanded TCRs positively correlated with patch test score, significant at thresholds 8, 16 and 32 but not 4. The number of TCRs above 1 in 1000 frequency did not change with DPC sensitization; there was no evidence of global repertoire structure alterations. Repeated subsampling changed both the strength of the expansion versus patch-test correlation and the threshold at which that correlation became significant. Expanded TCRs formed significantly more large CDR3 similarity clusters than pre-sensitization or healthy control sets, consistent with antigen-driven responses. Because every patient had alopecia, a presumed autoimmune disease, the patients' immune response might differ from that of healthy individuals.

Reading the label with the study, this specimen's time point is: pre-sensitization, week 0. Explained via the paper, the treatment or condition label denotes: therapeutic diphenylcyclopropenone sensitization with weekly scalp DPC. At each patch-test visit, blood was drawn before the patch test was applied. Patients were eligible if aged 18 to 70, diagnosed with alopecia and judged suitable for DPC therapy, and pregnant patients were excluded. Total RNA was isolated from unfractionated whole blood collected in Tempus Blood RNA tubes. The sample here was whole blood, taken in connection with sensitization to the hapten diphenylcyclopropenone (DPC). The TCR was taken from a man between 18 and 35 years old with alopecia areata. Some clones in this sample may be carry-over from other donors' samples.

Here is the DNA: TGCAGCGTTGATTCGGAGGGGGCGTACAATGAGCAGTTCTTC. The translation is CSVDSEGAYNEQFF. The chain uses TRBV29-1 and TRBJ2-1; the D gene is perhaps TRBD1, on 7 matching bases. As encoded in the germline V gene, CDR1 is SQVTM while CDR2 is ANQGSEA. Trimming costs V 3 bases and J 4 bases, and their ends lie 13 bases apart. From cysteine to phenylalanine, the CDR3 is 14 amino acids long. Just the 42-base CDR3 DNA is kept, in frame starting at base 1.